This T cell receptor (beta chain) originates from a study of blood T cell repertoires in COVID-19 (dated by TCRdb to about 2020). Notes on the research overall: Samples from collaborators originated in the United States, Italy and Spain and spanned both the acute and convalescent phases of COVID-19. The prospective study material was composed of cDNA or gDNA derived from T cells, B-cell-depleted T cells, or PBMCs. The samples were drawn from two sources: the first 160 participants of the ongoing ImmuneRACE study, and 950 to 1,500 subjects contributed by 6 global collaborators. The dataset comprised deeply sampled blood TCRbeta repertoires from subjects exposed to, actively infected with, or recovered from COVID-19. A de-identified subject ID, COVID-19 status, age in years and sex were almost always included in the sample metadata. Where available, HLA class I and class II types were taken from metadata supplied by the sample provider and were not determined by assay-based typing. The repertoires were released in a freely available public database meant as a resource for research on the immune response to SARS-CoV-2.

What the research found in general, with its limitations: The amount of clinical and demographic metadata varied by source and participant and was provided uncurated.

The CDR3 spans 17 residues, from the cysteine through the phenylalanine. The read is trimmed to its CDR3 DNA, 51 bases read in frame from base 1. The CDR1 and CDR2 encoded by the germline V gene are SGHAT and FQNNGV. The junction shows trimming of 3 bases on V and 9 bases on J, and the gene matches do not reach 13 bases of it. Each collaborating institution followed its own protocols to collect whole blood in K2EDTA tubes. Collaborator samples were shipped for TCRbeta analysis as frozen whole blood, isolated PBMCs, or DNA extracted from either sample type. The immunoSEQ Assay, a bias-controlled multiplex PCR, was used to amplify TCRbeta CDR3 regions from genomic DNA. The authors' analysis ran thus. The number of nucleated cells in each sample was estimated by amplification of reference gene primers within the assay. To quantify the absolute abundance of each unique TCRbeta CDR3 rearrangement, sequence reads were collapsed and filtered. For each sample, productive Simpson clonality was calculated by taking the square root of Simpson's diversity index across productive rearrangements. This immuneACCESS table, as held by TCRdb, lists in-frame sequences with V and J called but not all clones. Of the missing ones, under half trace to an unresolved V gene in checked studies; the others have no known cause. That table is the source of V, J and clone size, and D and trimming were worked out from the DNA. The sample table lists approximately 130,000 clones, around three quarters of them with a count of one. The ten largest account for about 10% of the sample.

In the case of this clone: The antigen it recognizes is unknown. The sample holds no much larger clone one base away, and base qualities are not on file.

The sample taken for sequencing was peripheral blood. The clonotype comes from a human donor in a cohort sampled during active COVID-19. The chain couples TRBV11-2 to TRBJ1-6, with 8 middle bases fitting TRBD1. The sequenced DNA: TGTGCCAGCAGCTTTCTTGGACAGGGATTTTCAAGTTCACCCCTCCACTTT. This sequence encodes CASSFLGQGFSSSPLHF.